The rows below give T cell receptor beta chains drawn from one sample of a study of T cells after yellow fever vaccination. TCRdb redid the calling of the 5' RACE reads with MiXCR, one entry per CDR3 protein. Of some 340,000 distinct CDR3 sequences listed, about 11% are singletons. This specimen consisted of CD4+ T cells sorted from PBMCs, obtained 45 days after the yellow fever booster vaccination. These receptor sequences come from a man aged 18-30 years who received the YFV17D yellow fever vaccine. Each CDR3 is given with its conserved first and last residue. The D gene is left open where the match is weak. Where a row states a size, it is once, few, many or the class of an expanded clone; other rows omit it.

D gene	V gene	J gene	clone size	CDR3 protein	CDR3 DNA
-	TRBV15	TRBJ2-5	many	CATSPRITQETQYF	TGTGCCACCTCGCCGCGCATCACTCAAGAGACCCAGTACTTC
-	TRBV2	TRBJ2-5	many	CASTAVGGETQYF	TGTGCCAGCACCGCAGTGGGAGGAGAGACCCAGTACTTC
-	TRBV10-3	TRBJ1-2	few	CAISEVRGLHYGYTF	TGTGCCATCAGTGAGGTTAGGGGACTGCACTATGGCTACACCTTC
TRBD1	TRBV5-1	TRBJ1-1	few	CASREQGDSTEAFF	TGCGCCAGCAGGGAACAGGGGGATAGCACTGAAGCTTTCTTT
-	TRBV6-2/TRBV6-3	TRBJ2-2	few	CAQPAGELFF	TGTGCCCAACCCGCCGGGGAGCTGTTTTTT
-	TRBV7-9	TRBJ2-5	-	CASSLGQNLKKTQYF	TGTGCCAGCAGCTTAGGGCAGAACCTCAAGAAGACCCAGTACTTC
TRBD1	TRBV11-3	TRBJ2-3	many	CASSPGQGAVDTQYF	TGTGCCAGCAGCCCGGGACAGGGGGCCGTAGATACGCAGTATTTT
TRBD1	TRBV7-2	TRBJ1-1	few	CASSLLVGGQPNTEAFF	TGTGCCAGCAGCTTATTGGTCGGGGGACAGCCCAACACTGAAGCTTTCTTT
TRBD2	TRBV12-3/TRBV12-4	TRBJ2-1	many	CASSLQSGGAGNEQFF	TGTGCCAGCAGTCTCCAGAGCGGGGGGGCCGGTAATGAGCAGTTCTTC
-	TRBV6-2/TRBV6-3	TRBJ1-5	-	CASILSLAGNQPQHF	TGTGCCAGCATCCTGTCTCTTGCGGGCAATCAGCCCCAGCATTTT
TRBD1	TRBV7-9	TRBJ1-3	many	CASSRDRVDTIYF	TGTGCCAGCAGCCGGGACAGGGTGGACACCATATATTTT
-	TRBV30	TRBJ2-5	-	CAWIIGKTQYF	TGTGCCTGGATTATCGGCAAGACCCAGTACTTC
-	TRBV7-9	TRBJ2-3	few	CASSLGAAGAADTQYF	TGTGCCAGCAGCTTAGGGGCCGCGGGGGCCGCAGATACGCAGTATTTT
TRBD1	TRBV18	TRBJ1-3	-	CASSPAAGGSGNTIYF	TGTGCCAGCTCACCGGCGGCAGGGGGGTCTGGAAACACCATATATTTT
-	TRBV29-1	TRBJ2-2	many	CSVEVRGQNTGELFF	TGCAGCGTTGAAGTTCGGGGACAGAACACCGGGGAGCTGTTTTTT
-	TRBV20-1	TRBJ2-5	few	CSARRGSWGETQYF	TGCAGTGCTAGACGGGGGAGCTGGGGGGAGACCCAGTACTTC
-	TRBV9	TRBJ1-1	-	CASSPGGGVDAQDPEAFF	TGTGCCAGCAGCCCCGGTGGAGGGGTGGACGCCCAAGATCCTGAAGCTTTCTTT
TRBD1	TRBV24-1	TRBJ2-1	many	CATSRTGSYNEQFF	TGTGCCACCAGTCGGACAGGGTCCTACAATGAGCAGTTCTTC
TRBD2	TRBV4-2	TRBJ2-5	many	CASSLRGPTSGVETQYF	TGTGCCAGCAGCCTCCGTGGACCGACTAGCGGGGTAGAGACCCAGTACTTC
TRBD1	TRBV4-2	TRBJ2-6	once	CASSQVGGQGSGANVLTF	TGTGCCAGCAGCCAAGTCGGCGGACAGGGCTCTGGGGCCAACGTCCTGACTTTC
TRBD2	TRBV20-1	TRBJ2-5	-	CSARGGTSGDETQYF	TGCAGTGCTAGAGGAGGGACTAGCGGGGACGAGACCCAGTACTTC
TRBD1	TRBV5-5	TRBJ1-4	many	CASSRDRGLEKLFF	TGTGCCAGCAGCAGGGACAGGGGGCTTGAAAAACTGTTTTTT
-	TRBV12-5	TRBJ2-1	-	CASATSRAERYNEQFF	TGTGCTAGTGCCACTTCCAGAGCGGAGCGTTACAATGAGCAGTTCTTC
-	TRBV7-2	TRBJ2-7	-	CASSLVLLRLSSYEQYF	TGTGCCAGCAGCTTAGTTTTATTACGGCTAAGCTCCTACGAGCAGTACTTC
-	TRBV29-1	TRBJ1-4	-	CSVAGTNEKLFF	TGCAGCGTTGCAGGCACTAATGAAAAACTGTTTTTT
-	TRBV5-1	TRBJ2-5	-	CASSLLTDQETQHF	TGCGCCAGCAGCTTGCTGACAGACCAAGAGACCCAGCACTTC
-	TRBV20-1	TRBJ1-5	-	CSADTGVYQPQHF	TGCAGTGCAGATACAGGAGTATACCAGCCCCAGCATTTT
-	TRBV9	TRBJ2-5	few	CASSPQGGAQETQYF	TGTGCCAGCAGCCCTCAGGGTGGGGCGCAAGAGACCCAGTACTTC
-	TRBV28	TRBJ1-3	-	CASEQVDSGNTIYF	TGTGCCAGTGAACAGGTCGACTCTGGAAACACCATATATTTT
TRBD2	TRBV6-5	TRBJ2-2	-	CASSYVAGGGELFF	TGTGCCAGCAGTTATGTAGCGGGGGGCGGGGAGCTGTTTTTT
-	TRBV7-2	TRBJ2-5	-	CASSGRPKETQYF	TGTGCCAGCAGCGGACGACCTAAAGAGACCCAGTACTTC
-	TRBV13	TRBJ2-3	few	CAITRGLYTDTQYF	TGTGCCATCACGCGGGGGCTATACACAGATACGCAGTATTTT
TRBD1	TRBV12-3/TRBV12-4	TRBJ1-2	-	CASSYRGSVYGYTF	TGTGCCAGCAGTTACAGGGGTTCGGTCTATGGCTACACCTTC